This TCR beta chain was found in a study of T cell changes during pregnancy in multiple sclerosis. This table comes from immunoSEQ multiplex PCR, and its TCRdb copy is limited to in-frame clones, with some not included. The sample consists of tens of thousands of clones, 90% of them appearing once. Trimming left V 1 base short and J 7 bases short, with 9 bases between. The CDR3 extends over 13 amino acids. The germline V gene encodes CDR1 SGHRS and CDR2 YFSETQ. The sequence was collected from a female donor in good health, enrolled as a control in a pregnancy study. The chain employs TRBV5-1 and TRBJ1-5; D is perhaps TRBD1 (5 bases). The source was CD4+ T cells from peripheral blood mononuclear cells, collected in the second trimester of pregnancy. The CDR3 nucleotides are TGCGCCAGCAGCTTGAGGTGGGGCCAGCCCCAGCATTTT. Translated: CASSLRWGQPQHF. Using reference TRBV5-1 and TRBJ1-5 for the parts outside the CDR3, the full variable domain is KAGVTQTPRYLIKTRGQQVTLSCSPISGHRSVSWYQQTPGQGLQFLFEYFSETQRNKGNFPGRFSGRQFSNSRSEMNVSTLELGDSALYLCASSLRWGQPQHFGDGTRLSIL.